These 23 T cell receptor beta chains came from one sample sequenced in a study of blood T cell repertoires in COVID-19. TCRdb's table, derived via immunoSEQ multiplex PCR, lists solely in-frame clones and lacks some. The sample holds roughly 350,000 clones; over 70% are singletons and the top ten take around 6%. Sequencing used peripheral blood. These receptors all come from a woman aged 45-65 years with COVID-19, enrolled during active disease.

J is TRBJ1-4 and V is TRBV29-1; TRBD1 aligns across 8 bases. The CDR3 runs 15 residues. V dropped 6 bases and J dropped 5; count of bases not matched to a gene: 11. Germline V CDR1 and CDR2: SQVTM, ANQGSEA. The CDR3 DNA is TGCAGCGTCGGACAGGGACAGGCCGGAAATGAAAAACTGTTTTTT. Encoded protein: CSVGQGQAGNEKLFF.

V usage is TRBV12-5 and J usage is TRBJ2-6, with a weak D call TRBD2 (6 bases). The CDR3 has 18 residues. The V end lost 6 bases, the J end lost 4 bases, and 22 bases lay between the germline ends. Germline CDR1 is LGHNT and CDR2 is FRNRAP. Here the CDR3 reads CASGSRGAGSGGANVLTF. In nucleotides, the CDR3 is TGTGCTAGTGGGTCCCGCGGGGCCGGATCTGGAGGGGCCAACGTCCTGACTTTC.

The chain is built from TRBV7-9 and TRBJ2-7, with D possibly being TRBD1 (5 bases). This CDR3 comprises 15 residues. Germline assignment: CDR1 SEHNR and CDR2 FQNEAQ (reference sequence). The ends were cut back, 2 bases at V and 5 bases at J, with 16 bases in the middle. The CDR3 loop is CASSLSQGLGNEQYF. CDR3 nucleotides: TGTGCCAGCAGCTTATCGCAGGGCCTGGGTAACGAGCAGTACTTC.

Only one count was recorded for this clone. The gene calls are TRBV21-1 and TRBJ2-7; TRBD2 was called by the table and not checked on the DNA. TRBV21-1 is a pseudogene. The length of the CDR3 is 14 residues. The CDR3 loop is CASRDTGGIYEQYF. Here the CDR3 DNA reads TGTGCCAGCCGAGACACAGGAGGGATCTACGAGCAGTACTTC.

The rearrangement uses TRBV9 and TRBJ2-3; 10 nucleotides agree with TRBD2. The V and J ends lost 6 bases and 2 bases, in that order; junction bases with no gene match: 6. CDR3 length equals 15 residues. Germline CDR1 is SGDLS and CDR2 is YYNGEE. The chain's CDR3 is CASNGAGGFTDTQYF. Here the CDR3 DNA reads TGTGCCAGCAACGGAGCGGGAGGGTTCACAGATACGCAGTATTTT.

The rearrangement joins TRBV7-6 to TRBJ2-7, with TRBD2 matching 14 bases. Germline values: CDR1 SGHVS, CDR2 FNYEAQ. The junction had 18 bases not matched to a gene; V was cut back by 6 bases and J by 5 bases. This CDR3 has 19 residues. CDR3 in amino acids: CASRSDTGLAGGLWDEQYF. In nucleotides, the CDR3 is TGTGCCAGCAGAAGTGATACCGGACTAGCGGGAGGCCTTTGGGACGAGCAGTACTTC.

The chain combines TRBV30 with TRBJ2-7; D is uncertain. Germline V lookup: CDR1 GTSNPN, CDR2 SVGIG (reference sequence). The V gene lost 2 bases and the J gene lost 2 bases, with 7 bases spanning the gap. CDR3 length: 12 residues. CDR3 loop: CAWSPLTYEQYF. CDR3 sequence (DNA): TGTGCCTGGAGTCCACTAACCTACGAGCAGTACTTC.

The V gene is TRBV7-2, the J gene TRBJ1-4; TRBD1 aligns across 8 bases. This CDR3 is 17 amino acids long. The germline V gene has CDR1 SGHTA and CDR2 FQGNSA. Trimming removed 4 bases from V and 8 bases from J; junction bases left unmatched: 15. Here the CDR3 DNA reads TGTGCCAGCAGCTCCGATGCCAGACAGGGGCTTTGGGAAAAACTGTTTTTT. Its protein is CASSSDARQGLWEKLFF.

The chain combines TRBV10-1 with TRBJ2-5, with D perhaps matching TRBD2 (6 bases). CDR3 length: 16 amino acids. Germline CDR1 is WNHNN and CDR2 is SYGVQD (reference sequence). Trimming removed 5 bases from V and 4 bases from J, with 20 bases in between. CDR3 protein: CASSPLSREKGETQYF. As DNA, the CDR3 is TGCGCCAGCAGTCCCCTCTCCCGGGAGAAGGGAGAGACCCAGTACTTC.

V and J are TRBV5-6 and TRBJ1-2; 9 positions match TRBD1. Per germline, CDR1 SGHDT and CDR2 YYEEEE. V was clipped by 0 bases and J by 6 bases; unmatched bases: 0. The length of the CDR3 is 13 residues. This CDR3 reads CASSLDRGHGYTF. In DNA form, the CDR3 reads TGTGCCAGCAGCTTGGACAGGGGGCATGGCTACACCTTC.

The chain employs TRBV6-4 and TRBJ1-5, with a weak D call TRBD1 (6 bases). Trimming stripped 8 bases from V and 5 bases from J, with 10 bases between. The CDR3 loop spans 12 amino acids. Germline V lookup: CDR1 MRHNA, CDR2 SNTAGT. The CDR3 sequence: CASAGGHQPQHF. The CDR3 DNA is TGTGCCAGCGCGGGGGGGCATCAGCCCCAGCATTTT.

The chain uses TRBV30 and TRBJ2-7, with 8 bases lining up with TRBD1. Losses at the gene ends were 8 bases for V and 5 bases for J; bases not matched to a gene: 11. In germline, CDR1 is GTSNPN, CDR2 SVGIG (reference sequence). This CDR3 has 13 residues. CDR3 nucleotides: TGTGCCCGCCAGAGGGGGACAGGCAACGAGCAGTACTTC. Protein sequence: CARQRGTGNEQYF. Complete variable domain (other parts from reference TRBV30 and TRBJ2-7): SQTIHQWPATLVQPVGSPLSLECTVEGTSNPNLYWYRQAAGRGLQLLFYSVGIGQISSEVPQNLSASRPQDRQFILSSKKLLLSDSGFYLCARQRGTGNEQYFGPGTRLTVT.

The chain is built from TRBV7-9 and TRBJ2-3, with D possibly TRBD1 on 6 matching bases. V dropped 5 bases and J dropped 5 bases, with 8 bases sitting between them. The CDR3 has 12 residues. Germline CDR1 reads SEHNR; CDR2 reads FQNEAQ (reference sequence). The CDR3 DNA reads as TGTGCCAGCAGCACACAGGGAGATACGCAGTATTTT. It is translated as CASSTQGDTQYF.

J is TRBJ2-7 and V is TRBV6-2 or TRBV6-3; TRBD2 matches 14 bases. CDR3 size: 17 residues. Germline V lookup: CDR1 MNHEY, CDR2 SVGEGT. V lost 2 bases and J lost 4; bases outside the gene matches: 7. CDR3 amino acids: CASSYTARLAGGYEQYF. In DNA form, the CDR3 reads TGTGCCAGCAGTTACACCGCGAGACTAGCGGGGGGGTACGAGCAGTACTTC.

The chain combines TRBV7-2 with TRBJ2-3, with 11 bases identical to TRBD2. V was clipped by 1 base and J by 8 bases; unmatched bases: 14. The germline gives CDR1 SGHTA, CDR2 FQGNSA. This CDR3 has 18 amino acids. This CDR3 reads CASSLDVVSGRARGTQYF. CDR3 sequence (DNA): TGTGCCAGCAGCTTAGACGTTGTTAGCGGGAGGGCCAGAGGTACGCAGTATTTT.

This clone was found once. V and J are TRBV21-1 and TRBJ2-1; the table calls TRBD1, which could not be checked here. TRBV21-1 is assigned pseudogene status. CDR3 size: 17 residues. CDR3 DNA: TGTGCCAGCAGCCCACAAGGCCCCGGGACAGGGACTGGTGAGCAGTTCTTC. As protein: CASSPQGPGTGTGEQFF.

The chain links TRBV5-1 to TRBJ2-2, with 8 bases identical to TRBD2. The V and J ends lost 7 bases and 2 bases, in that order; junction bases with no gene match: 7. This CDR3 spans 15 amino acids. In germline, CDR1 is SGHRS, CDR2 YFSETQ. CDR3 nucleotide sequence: TGCGCCAGCCGCGCGGGGGGCCAAAACACCGGGGAGCTGTTTTTT. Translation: CASRAGGQNTGELFF.

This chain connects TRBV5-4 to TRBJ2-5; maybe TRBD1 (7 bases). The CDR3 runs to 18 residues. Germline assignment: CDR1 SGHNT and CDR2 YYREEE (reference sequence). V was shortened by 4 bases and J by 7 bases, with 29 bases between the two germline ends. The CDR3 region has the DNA TGTGCCAGCAGCCCACAGAGGGGCAGGGGGGTTGAAGCTGGGACCCAGTACTTC. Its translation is CASSPQRGRGVEAGTQYF.

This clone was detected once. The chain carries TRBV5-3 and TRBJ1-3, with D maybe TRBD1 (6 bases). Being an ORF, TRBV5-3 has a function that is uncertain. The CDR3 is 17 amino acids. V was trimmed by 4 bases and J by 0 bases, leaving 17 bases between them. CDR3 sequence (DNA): TGTGCCAGAAGCAGCGACAGGCATGCCTACTCTGGAAACACCATATATTTT. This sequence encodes CARSSDRHAYSGNTIYF.

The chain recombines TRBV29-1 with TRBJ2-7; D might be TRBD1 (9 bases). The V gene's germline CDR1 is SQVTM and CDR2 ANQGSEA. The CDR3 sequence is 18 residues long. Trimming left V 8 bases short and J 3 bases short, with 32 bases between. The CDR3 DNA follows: TGCAGCATCCTTGGTTCGGGACAGGGAAGGAGCGGGAGCTACGAGCAGTACTTC. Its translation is CSILGSGQGRSGSYEQYF.

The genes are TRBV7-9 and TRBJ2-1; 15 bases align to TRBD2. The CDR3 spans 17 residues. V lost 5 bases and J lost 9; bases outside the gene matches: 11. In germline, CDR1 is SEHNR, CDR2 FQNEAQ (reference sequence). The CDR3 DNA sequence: TGTGCCAGCAGCCCCGGACTAGCGGGAGGGCCTAACGGTGAGCAGTTCTTC. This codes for CASSPGLAGGPNGEQFF.

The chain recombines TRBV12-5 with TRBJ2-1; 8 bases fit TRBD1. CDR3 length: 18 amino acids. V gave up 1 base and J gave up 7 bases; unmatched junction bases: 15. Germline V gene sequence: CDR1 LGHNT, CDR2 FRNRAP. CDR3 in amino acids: CASGLDLGQVTRRNEQFF. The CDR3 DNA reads TGTGCTAGTGGTTTGGACCTGGGACAGGTCACGAGAAGGAATGAGCAGTTCTTC.

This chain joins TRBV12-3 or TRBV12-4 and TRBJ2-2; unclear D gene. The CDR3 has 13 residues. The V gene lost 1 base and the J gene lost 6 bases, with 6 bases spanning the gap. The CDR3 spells CASSLETAGELFF. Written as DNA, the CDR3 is TGTGCCAGCAGTTTAGAAACAGCCGGGGAGCTGTTTTTT.